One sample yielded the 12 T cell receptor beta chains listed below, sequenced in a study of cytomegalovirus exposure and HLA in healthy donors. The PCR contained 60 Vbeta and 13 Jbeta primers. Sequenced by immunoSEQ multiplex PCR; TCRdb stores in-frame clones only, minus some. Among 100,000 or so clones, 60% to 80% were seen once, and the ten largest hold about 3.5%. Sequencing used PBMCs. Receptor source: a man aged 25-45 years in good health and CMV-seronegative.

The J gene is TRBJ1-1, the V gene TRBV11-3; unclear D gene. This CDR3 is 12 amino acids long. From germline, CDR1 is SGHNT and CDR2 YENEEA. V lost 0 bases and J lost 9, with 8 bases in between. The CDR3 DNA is TGTGCCAGCAGCTTAGAACAAGATAAAGCTTTCTTT. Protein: CASSLEQDKAFF.

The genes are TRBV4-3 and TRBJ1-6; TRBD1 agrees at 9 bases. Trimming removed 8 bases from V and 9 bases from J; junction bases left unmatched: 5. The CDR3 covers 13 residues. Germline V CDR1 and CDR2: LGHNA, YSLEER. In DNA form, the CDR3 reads TGCGCCAGCGGCAGGACAGGGGTTTCACCCCTCCACTTT. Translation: CASGRTGVSPLHF.

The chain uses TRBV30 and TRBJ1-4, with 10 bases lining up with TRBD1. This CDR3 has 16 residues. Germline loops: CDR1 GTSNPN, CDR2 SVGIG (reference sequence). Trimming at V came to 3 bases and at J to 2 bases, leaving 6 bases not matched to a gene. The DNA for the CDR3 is TGTGCCTGGAGGTCCGGGACAGGGGTCACTAATGAAAAACTGTTTTTT. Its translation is CAWRSGTGVTNEKLFF.

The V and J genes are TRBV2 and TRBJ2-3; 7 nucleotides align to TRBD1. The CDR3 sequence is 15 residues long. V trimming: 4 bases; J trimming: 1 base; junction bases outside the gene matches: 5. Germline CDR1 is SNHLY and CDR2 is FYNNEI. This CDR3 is CASSARTGGTDTQYF. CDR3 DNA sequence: TGTGCCAGCAGTGCCCGGACAGGAGGCACAGATACGCAGTATTTT.

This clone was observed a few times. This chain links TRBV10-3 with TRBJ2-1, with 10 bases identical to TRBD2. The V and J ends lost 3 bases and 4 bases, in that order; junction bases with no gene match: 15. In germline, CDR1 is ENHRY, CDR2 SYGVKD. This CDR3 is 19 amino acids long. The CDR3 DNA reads TGTGCCATCAGTGATGAAACTAGCGGGAAGGGCGCCATATACAATGAGCAGTTCTTC. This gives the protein CAISDETSGKGAIYNEQFF.

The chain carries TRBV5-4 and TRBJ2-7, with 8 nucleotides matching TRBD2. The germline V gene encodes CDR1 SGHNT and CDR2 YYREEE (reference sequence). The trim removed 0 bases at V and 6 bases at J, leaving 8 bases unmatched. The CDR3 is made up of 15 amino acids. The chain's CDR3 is CASSLVTGGLVEQYF. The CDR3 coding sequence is TGTGCCAGCAGCTTGGTAACGGGAGGGCTAGTCGAGCAGTACTTC.

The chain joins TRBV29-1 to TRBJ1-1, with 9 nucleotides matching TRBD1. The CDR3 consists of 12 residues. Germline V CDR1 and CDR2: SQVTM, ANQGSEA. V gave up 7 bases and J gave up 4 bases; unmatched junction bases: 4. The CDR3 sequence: CSAKTGGTEAFF. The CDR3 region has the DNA TGCAGCGCAAAGACAGGGGGCACTGAAGCTTTCTTT.

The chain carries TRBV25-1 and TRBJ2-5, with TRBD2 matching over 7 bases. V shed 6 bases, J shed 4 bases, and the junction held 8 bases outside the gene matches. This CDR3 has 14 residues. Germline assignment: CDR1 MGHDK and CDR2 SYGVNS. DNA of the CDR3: TGTGCCAGCAGCGCTCGTGGGGAGGGAGAGACCCAGTACTTC. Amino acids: CASSARGEGETQYF.

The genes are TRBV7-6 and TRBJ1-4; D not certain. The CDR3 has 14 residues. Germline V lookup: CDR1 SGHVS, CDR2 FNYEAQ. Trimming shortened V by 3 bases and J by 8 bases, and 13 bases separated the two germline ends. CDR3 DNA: TGTGCCAGCAGCTTCTCCCTGTCAGGCGAAAAACTGTTTTTT. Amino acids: CASSFSLSGEKLFF.

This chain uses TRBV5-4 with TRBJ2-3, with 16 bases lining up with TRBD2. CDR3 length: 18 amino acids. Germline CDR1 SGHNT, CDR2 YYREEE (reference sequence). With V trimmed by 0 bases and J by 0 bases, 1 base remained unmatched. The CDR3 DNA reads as TGTGCCAGCAGCTTGGGGGGACTAGCGGGAGGGAGCACAGATACGCAGTATTTT. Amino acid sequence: CASSLGGLAGGSTDTQYF.

CDR3 protein: CASSFLGQGQTQYF. The CDR3 DNA follows: TGTGCCAGCAGTTTTTTGGGACAGGGTCAGACCCAGTACTTC. This sequence joins TRBV28 and TRBJ2-5; the match to TRBD1 covers 9 bases. With 3 bases clipped from V and 6 bases from J, the junction kept 5 bases outside the gene matches. The CDR3 has 14 amino acids. CDR1 is MDHEN, CDR2 SYDVKM, per germline. The whole variable domain, remainder taken from reference TRBV28 and TRBJ2-5, is DVKVTQSSRYLVKRTGEKVFLECVQDMDHENMFWYRQDPGLGLRLIYFSYDVKMKEKGDIPEGYSVSREKKERFSLILESASTNQTSMYLCASSFLGQGQTQYFGPGTRLLVL.

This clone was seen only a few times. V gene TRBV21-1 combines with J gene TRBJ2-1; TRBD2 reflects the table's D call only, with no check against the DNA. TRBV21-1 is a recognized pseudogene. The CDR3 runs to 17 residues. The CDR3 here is CASSKTRRDQWNNEQFF. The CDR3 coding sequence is TGTGCCAGCAGCAAAACTCGGCGGGATCAATGGAACAATGAGCAGTTCTTC.